This record covers a single TCR beta chain. Method: immunoSEQ multiplex PCR; TCRdb's copy keeps in-frame clones and lacks some. The table shows 35,000 to 45,000 clones, with 76% occurring only once. V was clipped by 0 bases and J by 7 bases, with 14 bases between them. The CDR3 loop spans 15 amino acids. Germline V gene sequence: CDR1 MGHRA, CDR2 YSYEKL. This entry is derived from a study of OX40 agonist ivuxolimab in advanced cancers. On the study more broadly: With a range of roughly 20 to 85, age averaged approximately 54 years, and 65% to 85% were male.

The V call is TRBV4-1, the J call TRBJ2-3; no reliable D call. The sample here was CD4+ or CD8+ T cells sorted from blood, taken in a trial of the OX40 agonist ivuxolimab. This sequence was found in an adult with an advanced solid tumor such as melanoma, head and neck, liver or kidney cancer. This chain's CDR3 is CASSQEGGLRNTQYF. The CDR3 DNA is TGCGCCAGCAGCCAAGAAGGCGGCTTAAGAAATACGCAGTATTTT.